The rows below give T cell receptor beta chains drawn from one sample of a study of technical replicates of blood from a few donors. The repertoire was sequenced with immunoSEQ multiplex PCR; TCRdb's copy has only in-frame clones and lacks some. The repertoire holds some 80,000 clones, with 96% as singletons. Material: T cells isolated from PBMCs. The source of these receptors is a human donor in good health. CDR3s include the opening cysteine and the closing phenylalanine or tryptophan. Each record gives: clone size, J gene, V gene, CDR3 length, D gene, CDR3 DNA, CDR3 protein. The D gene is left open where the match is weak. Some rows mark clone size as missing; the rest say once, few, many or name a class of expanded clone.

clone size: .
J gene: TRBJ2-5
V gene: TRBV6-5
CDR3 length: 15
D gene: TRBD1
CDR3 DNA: TGTGCCAGCAGTTACTCGACAGGGTTCCAAGAGACCCAGTACTTC
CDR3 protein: CASSYSTGFQETQYF

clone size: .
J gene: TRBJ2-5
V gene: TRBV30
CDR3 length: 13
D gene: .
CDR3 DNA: TGTGCCTGGAGCGGGACAATGATAGAGACCCAGTACTTC
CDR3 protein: CAWSGTMIETQYF

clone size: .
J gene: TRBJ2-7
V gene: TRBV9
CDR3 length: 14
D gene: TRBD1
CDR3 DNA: TGTGCCAGCAGCGGTGGACAGGCCTCCTACGAGCAGTACTTC
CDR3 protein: CASSGGQASYEQYF

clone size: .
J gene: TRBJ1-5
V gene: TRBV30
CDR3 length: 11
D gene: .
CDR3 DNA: TGTGCCTGGAGTGGGGGGGGGCCCCAGCATTTT
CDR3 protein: CAWSGGGPQHF

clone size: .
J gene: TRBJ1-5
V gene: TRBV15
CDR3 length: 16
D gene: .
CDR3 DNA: TGTGCCACCAGCAGCAAAAACAGTTATAGCAATCAGCCCCAGCATTTT
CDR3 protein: CATSSKNSYSNQPQHF

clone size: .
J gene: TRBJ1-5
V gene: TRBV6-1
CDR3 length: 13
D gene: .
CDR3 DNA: TGTGCCAGCAGTGAAAGGGGATGGCAGCCCCAGCATTTT
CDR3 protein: CASSERGWQPQHF

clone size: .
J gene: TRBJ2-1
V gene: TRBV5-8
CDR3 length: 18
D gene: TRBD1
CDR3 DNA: TGTGCCAGCACCGGCCGGTGGGGACAGGGATTCCCTGATGATGAGCAGTTCTTC
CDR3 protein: CASTGRWGQGFPDDEQFF

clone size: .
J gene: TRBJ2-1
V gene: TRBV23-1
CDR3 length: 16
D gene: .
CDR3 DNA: TGCGCCAGCAGACCTCCCAGTGTGAACTCCTACAATGAGCAGTTCTTC
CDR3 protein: CASRPPSVNSYNEQFF

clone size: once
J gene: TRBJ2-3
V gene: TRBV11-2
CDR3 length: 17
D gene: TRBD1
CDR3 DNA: TGTGCCAGCAGCCCAGGACAGGGAAGGGGGCCCACAGATACGCAGTATTTT
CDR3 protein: CASSPGQGRGPTDTQYF

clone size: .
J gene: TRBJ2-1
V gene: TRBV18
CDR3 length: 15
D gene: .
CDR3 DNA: TGTGCCAGCTCACCACTCGTTGCGAGAGACAATGAGCAGTTCTTC
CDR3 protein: CASSPLVARDNEQFF

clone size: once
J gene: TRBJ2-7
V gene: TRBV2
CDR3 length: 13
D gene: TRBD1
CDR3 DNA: TGTGCCAGCGTAAGGGGACAGTTGGGGGAGCAGTACTTC
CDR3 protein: CASVRGQLGEQYF

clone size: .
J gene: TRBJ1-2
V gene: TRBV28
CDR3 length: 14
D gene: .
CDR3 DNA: TGTGCCAGCAGCCCGATGGCAGGGTTCTATGGCTACACCTTC
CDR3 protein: CASSPMAGFYGYTF

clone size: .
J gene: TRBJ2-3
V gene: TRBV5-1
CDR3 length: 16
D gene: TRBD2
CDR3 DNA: TGCGCCAGCAGCTTGAGGACTAGCGGGATCACAGATACGCAGTATTTT
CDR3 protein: CASSLRTSGITDTQYF

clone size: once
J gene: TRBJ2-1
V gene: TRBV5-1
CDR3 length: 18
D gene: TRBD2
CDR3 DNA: TGCGCCAGCAGCTACCTATGGACTAGCGGGAGTATCGACAATGAGCAGTTCTTC
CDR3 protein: CASSYLWTSGSIDNEQFF

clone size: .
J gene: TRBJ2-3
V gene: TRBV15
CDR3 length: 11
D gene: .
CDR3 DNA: TGTGCCACCAGCAGGGACTATACGCAGTATTTT
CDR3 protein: CATSRDYTQYF

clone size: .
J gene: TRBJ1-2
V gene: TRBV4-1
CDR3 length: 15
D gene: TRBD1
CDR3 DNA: TGCGCCAGCAGCCAAGTCCCGACAGGGGGAAGGGGCTACACCTTC
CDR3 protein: CASSQVPTGGRGYTF

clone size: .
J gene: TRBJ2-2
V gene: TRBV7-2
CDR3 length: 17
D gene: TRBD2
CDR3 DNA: TGTGCCAGCAGCTTACGGACTAGCGGGAGCGGGGCCGGGGAGCTGTTTTTT
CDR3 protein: CASSLRTSGSGAGELFF

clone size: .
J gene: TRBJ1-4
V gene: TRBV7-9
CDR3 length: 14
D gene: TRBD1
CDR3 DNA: TGTGCCAGCAGCTGGCAGGGGGGAGAAGAAAAACTGTTTTTT
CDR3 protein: CASSWQGGEEKLFF

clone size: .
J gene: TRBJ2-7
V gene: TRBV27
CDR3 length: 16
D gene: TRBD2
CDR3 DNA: TGTGCCAGCAGTGCCGGGACTAGCGGAGCTCCCTACGAGCAGTACTTC
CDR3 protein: CASSAGTSGAPYEQYF

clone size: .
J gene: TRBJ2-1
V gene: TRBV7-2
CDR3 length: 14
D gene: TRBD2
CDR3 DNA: TGTGCCAGCAGCCCTAGCGGGAGAGGAAATGAGCAGTTCTTC
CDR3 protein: CASSPSGRGNEQFF

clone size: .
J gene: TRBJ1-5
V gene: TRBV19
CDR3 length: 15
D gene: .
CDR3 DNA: TGTGCCAGTAGTATTATCGCAGAATCCGATCAGCCCCAGCATTTT
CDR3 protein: CASSIIAESDQPQHF

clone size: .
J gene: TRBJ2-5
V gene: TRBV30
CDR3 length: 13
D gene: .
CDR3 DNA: TGTGCCTGGAGTCCCCCCGGAGAAGAGACCCAGTACTTC
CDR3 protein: CAWSPPGEETQYF

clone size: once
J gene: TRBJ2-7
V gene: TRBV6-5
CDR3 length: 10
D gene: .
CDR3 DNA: TGTGCCAGCAGTAACAGGGTTGAGTACTTC
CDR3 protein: CASSNRVEYF

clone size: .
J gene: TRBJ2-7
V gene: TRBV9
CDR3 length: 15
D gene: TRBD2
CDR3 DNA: TGTGCCAGCAGCGCCCCAGCGGGAGCTCCGGGGGAGCAGTACTTC
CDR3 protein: CASSAPAGAPGEQYF

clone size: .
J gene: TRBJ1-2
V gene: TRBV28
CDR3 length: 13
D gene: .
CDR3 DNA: TGTGCCAGCAGTTTCATAGGAGGGAGTGGCTACACCTTC
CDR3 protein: CASSFIGGSGYTF

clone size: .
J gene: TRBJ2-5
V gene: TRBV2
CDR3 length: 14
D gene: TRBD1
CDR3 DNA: TGTGCCAGCAGGGAAGGGGGCCTACAAGAGACCCAGTACTTC
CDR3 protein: CASREGGLQETQYF

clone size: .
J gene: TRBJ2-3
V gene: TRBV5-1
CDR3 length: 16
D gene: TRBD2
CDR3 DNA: TGCGCCAGCAGCTTGGGGCGGGAGGTCGCCCCAGATACGCAGTATTTT
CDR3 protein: CASSLGREVAPDTQYF

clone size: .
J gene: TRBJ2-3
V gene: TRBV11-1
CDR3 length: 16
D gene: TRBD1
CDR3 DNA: TGTGCCAGCAGCTCCTACAGGGGCCGAAGCACAGATACGCAGTATTTT
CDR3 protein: CASSSYRGRSTDTQYF

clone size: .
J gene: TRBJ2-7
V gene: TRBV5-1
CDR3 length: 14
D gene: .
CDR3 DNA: TGCGCCAGCAGCTTGGAGGCGGGGTACTACGAGCAGTACTTC
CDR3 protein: CASSLEAGYYEQYF

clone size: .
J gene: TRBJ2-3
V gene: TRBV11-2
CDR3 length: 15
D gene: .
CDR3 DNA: TGTGCCAGCAGCACGGAGGACCCGTCATATGATACGCAGTATTTT
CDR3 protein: CASSTEDPSYDTQYF

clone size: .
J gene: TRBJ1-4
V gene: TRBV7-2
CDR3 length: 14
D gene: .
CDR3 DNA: TGTGCCAGCACGCCGGCAGGGCTCAATGAAAAACTGTTTTTT
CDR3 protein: CASTPAGLNEKLFF

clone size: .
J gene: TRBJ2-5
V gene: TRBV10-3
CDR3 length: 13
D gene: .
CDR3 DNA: TGTGCCATCAGTGTTACAGATGAGGAGACCCAGTACTTC
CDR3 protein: CAISVTDEETQYF

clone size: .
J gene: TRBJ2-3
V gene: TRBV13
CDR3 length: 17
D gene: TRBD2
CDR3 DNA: TGTGCCAGCAGCTTAGGGACTAGCGGGACTTACACAGATACGCAGTATTTT
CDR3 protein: CASSLGTSGTYTDTQYF

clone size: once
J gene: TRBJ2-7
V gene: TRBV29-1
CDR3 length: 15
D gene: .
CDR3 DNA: TGCAGCGTTGAACCGGGCGGGACCAGCTCCTACGAGCAGTACTTC
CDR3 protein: CSVEPGGTSSYEQYF

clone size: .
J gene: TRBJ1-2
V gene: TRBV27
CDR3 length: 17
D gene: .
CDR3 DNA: TGTGCCAGCAGTTTATGGTCCGGTGTGGGAGGTAACTATGGCTACACCTTC
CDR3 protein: CASSLWSGVGGNYGYTF

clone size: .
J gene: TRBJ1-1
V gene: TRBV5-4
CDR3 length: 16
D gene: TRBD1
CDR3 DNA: TGTGCCAGCAGCCCCATCCGACAGGGGGGGAACACTGAAGCTTTCTTT
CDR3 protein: CASSPIRQGGNTEAFF

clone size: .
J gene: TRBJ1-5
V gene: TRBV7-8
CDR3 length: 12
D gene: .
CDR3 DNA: TGTGCCAGCAGCTTATTAAATCAGCCCCAGCATTTT
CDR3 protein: CASSLLNQPQHF

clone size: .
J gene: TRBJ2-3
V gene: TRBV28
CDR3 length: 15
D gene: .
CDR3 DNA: TGTGCCAGCAGTTTCTCGCAGGGGGGTACAGATACGCAGTATTTT
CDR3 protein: CASSFSQGGTDTQYF

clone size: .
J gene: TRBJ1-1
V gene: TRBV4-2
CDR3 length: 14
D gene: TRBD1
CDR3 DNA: TGTGCCAGCAGCCTAACAGGGGCCGACACTGAAGCTTTCTTT
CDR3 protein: CASSLTGADTEAFF

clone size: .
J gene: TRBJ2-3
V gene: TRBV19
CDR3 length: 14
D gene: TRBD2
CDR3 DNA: TGTGCCAGTAGTATTGGGGGGAGGGTGGATACGCAGTATTTT
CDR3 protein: CASSIGGRVDTQYF

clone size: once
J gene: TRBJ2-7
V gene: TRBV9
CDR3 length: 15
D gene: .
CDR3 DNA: TGTGCCAGCAGCGCCCGGGACTCTGAGCTGTCCGAGCAGTACTTC
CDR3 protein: CASSARDSELSEQYF

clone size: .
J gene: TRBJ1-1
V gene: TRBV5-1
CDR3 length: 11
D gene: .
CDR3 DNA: TGCGCCAGCAGTTCACAGGTCGAAGCTTTCTTT
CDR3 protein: CASSSQVEAFF

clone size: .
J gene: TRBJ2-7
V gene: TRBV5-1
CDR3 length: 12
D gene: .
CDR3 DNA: TGCGCCAGCAGCCTAGCCTCCTACGAGCAGTACTTC
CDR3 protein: CASSLASYEQYF

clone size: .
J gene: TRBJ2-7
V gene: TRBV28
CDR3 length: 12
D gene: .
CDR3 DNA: TGTGCCAGTGGTATGGGCCCCTACGAGCAGTACTTC
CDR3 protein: CASGMGPYEQYF